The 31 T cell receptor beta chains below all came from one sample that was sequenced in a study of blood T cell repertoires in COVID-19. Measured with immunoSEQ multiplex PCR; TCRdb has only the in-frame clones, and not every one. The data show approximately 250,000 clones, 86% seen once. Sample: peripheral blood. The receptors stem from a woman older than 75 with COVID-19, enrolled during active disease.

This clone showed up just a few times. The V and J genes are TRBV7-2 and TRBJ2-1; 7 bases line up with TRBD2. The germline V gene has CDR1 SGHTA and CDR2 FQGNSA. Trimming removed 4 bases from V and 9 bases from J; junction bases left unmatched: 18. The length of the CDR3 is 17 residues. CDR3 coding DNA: TGTGCCAGCAGCTCCCCCGGGGGGTCACGGGGGGAGGCTGAGCAGTTCTTC. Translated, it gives CASSSPGGSRGEAEQFF. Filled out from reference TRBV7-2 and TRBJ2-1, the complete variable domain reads GAGVSQSPSNKVTEKGKDVELRCDPISGHTALYWYRQSLGQGLEFLIYFQGNSAPDKSGLPSDRFSAERTGGSVSTLTIQRTQQEDSAVYLCASSSPGGSRGEAEQFFGPGTRLTVL.

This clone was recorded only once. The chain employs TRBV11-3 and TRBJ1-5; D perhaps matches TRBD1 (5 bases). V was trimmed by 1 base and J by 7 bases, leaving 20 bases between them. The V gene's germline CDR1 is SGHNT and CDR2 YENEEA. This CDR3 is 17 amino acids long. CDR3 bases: TGTGCCAGCAGCTTAGGGGCGATTCGGGGCGGAGGGCAGCCCCAGCATTTT. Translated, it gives CASSLGAIRGGGQPQHF.

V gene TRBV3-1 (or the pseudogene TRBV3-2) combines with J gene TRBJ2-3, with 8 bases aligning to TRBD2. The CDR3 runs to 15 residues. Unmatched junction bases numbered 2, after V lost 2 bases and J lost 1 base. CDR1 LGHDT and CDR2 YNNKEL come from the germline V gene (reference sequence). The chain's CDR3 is CASSQTSGGTDTQYF. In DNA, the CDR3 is TGTGCCAGCAGCCAAACTAGCGGTGGCACAGATACGCAGTATTTT.

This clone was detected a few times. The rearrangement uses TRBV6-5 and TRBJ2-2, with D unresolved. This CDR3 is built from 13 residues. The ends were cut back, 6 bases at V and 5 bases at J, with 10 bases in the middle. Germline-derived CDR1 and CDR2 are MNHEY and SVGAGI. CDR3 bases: TGTGCCAGCAGCAGTCCGTCAACCGGGGAGCTGTTTTTT. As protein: CASSSPSTGELFF.

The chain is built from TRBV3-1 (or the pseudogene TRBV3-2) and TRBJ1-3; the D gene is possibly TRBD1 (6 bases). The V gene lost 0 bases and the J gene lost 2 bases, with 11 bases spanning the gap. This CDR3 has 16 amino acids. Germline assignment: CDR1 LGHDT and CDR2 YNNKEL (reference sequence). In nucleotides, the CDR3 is TGTGCCAGCAGCCAAGAAGTGACAGGAACTGGAAACACCATATATTTT. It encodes CASSQEVTGTGNTIYF.

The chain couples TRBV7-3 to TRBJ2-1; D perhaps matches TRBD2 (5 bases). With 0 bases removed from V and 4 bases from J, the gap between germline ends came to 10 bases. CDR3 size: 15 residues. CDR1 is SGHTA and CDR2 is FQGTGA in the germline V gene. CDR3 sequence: CASSLTRAQYNEQFF. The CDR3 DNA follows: TGTGCCAGCAGCTTAACGCGGGCCCAGTACAATGAGCAGTTCTTC.

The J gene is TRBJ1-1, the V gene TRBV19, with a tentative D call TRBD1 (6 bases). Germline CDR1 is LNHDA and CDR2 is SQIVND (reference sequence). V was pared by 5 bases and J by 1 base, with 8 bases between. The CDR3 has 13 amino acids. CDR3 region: CASSATGNTEAFF. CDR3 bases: TGTGCCAGTAGTGCGACAGGGAACACTGAAGCTTTCTTT.

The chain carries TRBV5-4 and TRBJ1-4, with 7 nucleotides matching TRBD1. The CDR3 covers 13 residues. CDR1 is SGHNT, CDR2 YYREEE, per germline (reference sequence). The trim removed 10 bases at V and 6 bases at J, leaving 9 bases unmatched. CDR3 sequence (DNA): TGTGCCGTCCACACAGGGGTGGATGAAAAACTGTTTTTT. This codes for CAVHTGVDEKLFF.

CDR3 residues: CASSRTLGAGGSDTQYF. The CDR3 coding sequence is TGTGCCAGCAGCAGGACCTTGGGCGCGGGGGGTTCAGATACGCAGTATTTT. The chain joins TRBV3-1 (or the pseudogene TRBV3-2) to TRBJ2-3, with 8 nucleotides matching TRBD2. The CDR3 runs 17 residues. V lost 5 bases and J lost 4; bases outside the gene matches: 14. The germline CDR1 and CDR2 sequences are LGHDT and YNNKEL (reference sequence).

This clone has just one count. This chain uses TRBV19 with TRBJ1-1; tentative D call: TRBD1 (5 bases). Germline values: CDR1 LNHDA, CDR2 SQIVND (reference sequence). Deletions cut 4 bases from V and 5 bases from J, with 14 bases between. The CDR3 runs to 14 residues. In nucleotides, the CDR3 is TGTGCCAGTAGTACGCCAGGGATCCAAACTGAAGCTTTCTTT. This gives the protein CASSTPGIQTEAFF. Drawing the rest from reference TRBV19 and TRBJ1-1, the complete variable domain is DGGITQSPKYLFRKEGQNVTLSCEQNLNHDAMYWYRQDPGQGLRLIYYSQIVNDFQKGDIAEGYSVSREKKESFPLTVTSAQKNPTAFYLCASSTPGIQTEAFFGQGTRLTVV.

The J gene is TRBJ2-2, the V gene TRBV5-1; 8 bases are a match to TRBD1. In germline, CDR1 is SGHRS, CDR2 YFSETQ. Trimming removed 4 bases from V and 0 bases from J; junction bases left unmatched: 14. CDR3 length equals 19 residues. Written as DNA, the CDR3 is TGCGCCAGCAGCCTACTAGGGGCGGCAGGGGGCGCGAACACCGGGGAGCTGTTTTTT. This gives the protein CASSLLGAAGGANTGELFF. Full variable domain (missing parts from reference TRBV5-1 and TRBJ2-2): KAGVTQTPRYLIKTRGQQVTLSCSPISGHRSVSWYQQTPGQGLQFLFEYFSETQRNKGNFPGRFSGRQFSNSRSEMNVSTLELGDSALYLCASSLLGAAGGANTGELFFGEGSRLTVL.

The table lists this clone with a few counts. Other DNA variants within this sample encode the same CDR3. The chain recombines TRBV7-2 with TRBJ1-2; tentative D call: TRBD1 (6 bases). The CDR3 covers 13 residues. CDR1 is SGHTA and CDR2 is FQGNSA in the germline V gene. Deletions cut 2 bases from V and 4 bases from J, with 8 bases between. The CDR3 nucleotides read TGTGCCAGCAGCTTAACAGGGCCCTATGGCTACACCTTC. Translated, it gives CASSLTGPYGYTF.

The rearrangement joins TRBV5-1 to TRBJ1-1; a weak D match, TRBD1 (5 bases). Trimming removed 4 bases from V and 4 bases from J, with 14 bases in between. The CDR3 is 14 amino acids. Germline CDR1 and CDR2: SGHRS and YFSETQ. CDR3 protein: CASSALSGTTEAFF. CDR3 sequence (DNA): TGCGCCAGCAGCGCACTGAGCGGGACCACTGAAGCTTTCTTT.

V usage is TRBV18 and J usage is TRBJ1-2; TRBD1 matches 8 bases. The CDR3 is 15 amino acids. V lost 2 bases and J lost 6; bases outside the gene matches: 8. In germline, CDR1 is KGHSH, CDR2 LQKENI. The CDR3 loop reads CASSPGLGQVDGYTF. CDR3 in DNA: TGTGCCAGCTCACCAGGGTTGGGACAGGTCGATGGCTACACCTTC.

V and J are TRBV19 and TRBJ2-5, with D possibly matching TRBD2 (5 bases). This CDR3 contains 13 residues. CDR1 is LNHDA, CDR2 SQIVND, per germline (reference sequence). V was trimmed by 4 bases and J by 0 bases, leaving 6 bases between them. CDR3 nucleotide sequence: TGTGCCAGTAGTAAAGCGGACCAAGAGACCCAGTACTTC. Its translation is CASSKADQETQYF.

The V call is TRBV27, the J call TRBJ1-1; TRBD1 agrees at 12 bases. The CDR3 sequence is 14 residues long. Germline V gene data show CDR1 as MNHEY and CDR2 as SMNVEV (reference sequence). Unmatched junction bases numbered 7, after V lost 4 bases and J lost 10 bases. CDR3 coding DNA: TGTGCCAGCAGTTCCGCCGGGACAGGGGGCCCAGCTTTCTTT. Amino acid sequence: CASSSAGTGGPAFF.

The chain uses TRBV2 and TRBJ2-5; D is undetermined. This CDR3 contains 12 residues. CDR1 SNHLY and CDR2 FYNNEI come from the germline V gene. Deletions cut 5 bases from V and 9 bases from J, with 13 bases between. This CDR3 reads CASSPFSMAQYF. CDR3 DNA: TGTGCCAGCAGTCCCTTTTCTATGGCCCAGTACTTC.

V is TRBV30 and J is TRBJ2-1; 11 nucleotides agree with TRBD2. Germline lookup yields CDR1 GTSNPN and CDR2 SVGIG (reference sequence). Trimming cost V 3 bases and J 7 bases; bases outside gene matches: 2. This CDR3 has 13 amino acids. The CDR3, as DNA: TGTGCCTGGAGGGTAGCGGGGGGGAATGAGCAGTTCTTC. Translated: CAWRVAGGNEQFF.

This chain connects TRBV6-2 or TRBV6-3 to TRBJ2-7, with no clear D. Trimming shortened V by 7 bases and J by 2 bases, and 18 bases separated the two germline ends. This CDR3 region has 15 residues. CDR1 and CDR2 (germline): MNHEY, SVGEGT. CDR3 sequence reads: CASTPDAVPTYEQYF. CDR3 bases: TGTGCCAGCACCCCTGATGCGGTGCCTACCTACGAGCAGTACTTC.

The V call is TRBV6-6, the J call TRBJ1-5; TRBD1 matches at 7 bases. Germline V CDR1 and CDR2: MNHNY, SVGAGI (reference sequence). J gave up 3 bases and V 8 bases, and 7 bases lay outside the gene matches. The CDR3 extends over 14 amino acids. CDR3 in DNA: TGTGCCAGCCATCGGACAGGCGACAATCAGCCCCAGCATTTT. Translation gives CASHRTGDNQPQHF.

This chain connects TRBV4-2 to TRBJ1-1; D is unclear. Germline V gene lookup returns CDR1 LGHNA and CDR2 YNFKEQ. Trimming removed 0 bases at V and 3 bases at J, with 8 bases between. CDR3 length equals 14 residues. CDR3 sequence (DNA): TGTGCCAGCAGCCAAGATTCGGTGGACACTGAAGCTTTCTTT. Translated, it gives CASSQDSVDTEAFF.

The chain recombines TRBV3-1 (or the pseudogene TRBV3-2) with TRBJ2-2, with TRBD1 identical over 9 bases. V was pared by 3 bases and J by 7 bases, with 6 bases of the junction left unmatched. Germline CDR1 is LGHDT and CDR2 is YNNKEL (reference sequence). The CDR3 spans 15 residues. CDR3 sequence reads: CASSHFGQGSGELFF. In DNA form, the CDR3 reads TGTGCCAGCAGCCATTTCGGACAGGGGAGCGGGGAGCTGTTTTTT.

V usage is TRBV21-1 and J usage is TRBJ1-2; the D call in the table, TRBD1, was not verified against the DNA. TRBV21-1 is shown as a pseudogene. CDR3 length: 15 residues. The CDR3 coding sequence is TGTGCCAGCAGCAAAGGAGGACAGGGGGCTGAAGGCTACACCTTC. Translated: CASSKGGQGAEGYTF.

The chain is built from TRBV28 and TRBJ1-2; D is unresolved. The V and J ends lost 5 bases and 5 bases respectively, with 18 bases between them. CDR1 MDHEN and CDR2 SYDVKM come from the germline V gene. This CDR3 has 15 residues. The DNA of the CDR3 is TGTGCCAGCAGTACACACGTCCCCAATAAATATGGCTACACCTTC. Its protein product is CASSTHVPNKYGYTF.

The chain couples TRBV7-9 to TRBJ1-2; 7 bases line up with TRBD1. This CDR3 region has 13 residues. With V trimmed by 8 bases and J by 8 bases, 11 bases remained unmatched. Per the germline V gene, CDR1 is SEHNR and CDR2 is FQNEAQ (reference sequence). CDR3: CASYRTGTTGYTF. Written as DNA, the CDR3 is TGTGCCAGCTACCGGACAGGCACCACGGGCTACACCTTC.

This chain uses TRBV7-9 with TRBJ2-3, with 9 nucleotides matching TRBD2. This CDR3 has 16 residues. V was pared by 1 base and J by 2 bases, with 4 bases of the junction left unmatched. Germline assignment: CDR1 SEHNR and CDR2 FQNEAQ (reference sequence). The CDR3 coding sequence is TGTGCCAGCAGCTTAGGAGGCGGGGGGGCCACAGATACGCAGTATTTT. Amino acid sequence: CASSLGGGGATDTQYF.

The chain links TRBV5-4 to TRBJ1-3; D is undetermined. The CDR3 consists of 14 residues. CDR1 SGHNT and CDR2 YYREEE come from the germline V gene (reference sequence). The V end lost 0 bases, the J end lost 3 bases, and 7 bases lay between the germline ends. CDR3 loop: CASSLGEVGNTIYF. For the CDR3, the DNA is TGTGCCAGCAGCTTGGGAGAAGTTGGAAACACCATATATTTT.

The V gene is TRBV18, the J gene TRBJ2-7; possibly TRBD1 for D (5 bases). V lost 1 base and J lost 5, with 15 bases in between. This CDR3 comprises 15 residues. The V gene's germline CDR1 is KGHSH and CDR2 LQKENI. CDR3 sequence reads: CASSPLGFRENEQYF. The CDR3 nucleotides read TGTGCCAGCTCACCACTGGGTTTCAGGGAAAACGAGCAGTACTTC.

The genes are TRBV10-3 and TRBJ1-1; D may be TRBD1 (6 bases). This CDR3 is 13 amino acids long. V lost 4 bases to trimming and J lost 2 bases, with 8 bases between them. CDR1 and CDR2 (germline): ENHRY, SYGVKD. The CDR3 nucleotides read TGTGCCATCAGTGGGACAGCAAACACTGAAGCTTTCTTT. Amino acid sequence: CAISGTANTEAFF.

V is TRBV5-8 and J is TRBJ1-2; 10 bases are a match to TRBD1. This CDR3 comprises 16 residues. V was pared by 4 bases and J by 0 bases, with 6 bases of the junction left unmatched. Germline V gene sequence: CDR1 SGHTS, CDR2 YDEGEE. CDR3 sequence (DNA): TGTGCCAGCAGCGCCGGACAGGGGGAGCCTAACTATGGCTACACCTTC. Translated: CASSAGQGEPNYGYTF.

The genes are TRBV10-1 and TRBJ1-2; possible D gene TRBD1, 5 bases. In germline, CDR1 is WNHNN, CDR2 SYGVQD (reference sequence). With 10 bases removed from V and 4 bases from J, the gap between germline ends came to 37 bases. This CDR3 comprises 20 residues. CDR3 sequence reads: CAKHSFGQGWVFDRAYGYTF. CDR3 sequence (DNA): TGCGCCAAACATTCGTTTGGTCAGGGCTGGGTATTCGACCGGGCCTATGGCTACACCTTC.